The T cell receptor (beta chain) described here comes from a study of cytomegalovirus exposure and HLA in healthy donors. Study conclusions and caveats: In a later analysis, TCR beta V- and J-gene trimming showed a link to a missense DCLRE1C variant. Cytomegalovirus-associated TCR beta chains were listed, numbering approximately 150. Later on, analysis showed that most CMV-associated TCR beta chains appeared to be HLA-restricted.

60 Vbeta and 13 Jbeta primers were used in PCR. Generated by immunoSEQ multiplex PCR, the TCRdb table keeps only in-frame clones and is missing some. The profile shows roughly 130,000 clones, 6.5% to 9.5% of them singletons. This CDR3 is built from 14 residues. V gave up 5 bases and J gave up 4 bases; unmatched junction bases: 5. The germline V gene has CDR1 SGHTA and CDR2 FQGNSA. To note about this clone: The target antigen is unknown.

The chain has TRBV7-2 and TRBJ2-7; 10 bases fit TRBD1. The sample was PBMCs. The TCR was taken from a man aged 40-49 years in good health and CMV-seronegative. The DNA for the CDR3 is TGTGCCAGCAGCCCCGGGACAGGGGTGTACGAGCAGTACTTC. Its translation is CASSPGTGVYEQYF.